The 16 T cell receptor beta chains in this list originate from one sample, sequenced in a study of cytomegalovirus exposure and HLA in healthy donors. Amplification used 60 Vbeta primers and 13 Jbeta primers. This table comes from immunoSEQ multiplex PCR, and its TCRdb copy is limited to in-frame clones, with some not included. There are approximately 180,000 clones in the sample; over 60% occur only once, and roughly 1.1% lies in the top ten. Sequencing was performed on PBMCs. These TCRs come from a middle-aged woman in good health and CMV-seronegative.

The chain uses TRBV28 and TRBJ2-7; weak D call: TRBD1 (6 bases). V was shortened by 6 bases and J by 0 bases, with 15 bases between the two germline ends. Germline lookup yields CDR1 MDHEN and CDR2 SYDVKM. The CDR3 contains 15 residues. CDR3: CASSPPGHSSYEQYF. The CDR3 coding sequence is TGTGCCAGCAGCCCACCGGGACATAGCTCCTACGAGCAGTACTTC.

The chain recombines TRBV6-5 with TRBJ1-1, with 7 bases identical to TRBD1. Germline V gives CDR1 MNHEY, CDR2 SVGAGI. With V trimmed by 0 bases and J by 3 bases, 4 bases remained unmatched. The CDR3 is 15 residues long. The CDR3 DNA follows: TGTGCCAGCAGTTACTCGACAGGGCCGGACACTGAAGCTTTCTTT. Translating it yields CASSYSTGPDTEAFF.

This chain joins TRBV6-6 and TRBJ2-5, with 8 positions matching TRBD2. With 5 bases clipped from V and 4 bases from J, the junction kept 3 bases outside the gene matches. Germline V gene lookup returns CDR1 MNHNY and CDR2 SVGAGI (reference sequence). This CDR3 has 13 amino acids. CDR3 protein: CASSGRGGETQYF. CDR3 bases: TGTGCCAGCAGTGGACGGGGGGGAGAGACCCAGTACTTC.

This chain uses TRBV5-1 with TRBJ1-1; TRBD1 aligns across 10 bases. The V gene's germline CDR1 is SGHRS and CDR2 YFSETQ. Trimming cost V 4 bases and J 1 base; bases outside gene matches: 7. CDR3 length: 16 amino acids. Here the CDR3 reads CASSPTGTGENTEAFF. The CDR3 DNA reads TGCGCCAGCAGCCCCACAGGGACAGGGGAGAACACTGAAGCTTTCTTT.

There are a few counts of this clone. The chain links TRBV7-9 to TRBJ2-1; TRBD2 agrees at 10 bases. This CDR3 region has 15 residues. V was clipped by 2 bases and J by 6 bases; unmatched bases: 4. Germline V CDR1 and CDR2: SEHNR, FQNEAQ (reference sequence). The CDR3 region has the DNA TGTGCCAGCAGCTTAAAGGGACTAGCGAGCAATGAGCAGTTCTTC. Amino acids: CASSLKGLASNEQFF.

This clone turned up a few times. The CDR3 DNA follows: TGTGCCAGCAGCTTAAGCTTGTACACTGAAGCTTTCTTT. This sequence encodes CASSLSLYTEAFF. V gene TRBV11-2 combines with J gene TRBJ1-1; D gene ambiguous. V shed 2 bases and J shed 3 bases, with 7 bases lying between them. This CDR3 region has 13 residues. The germline CDR1 and CDR2 sequences are SGHAT and FQNNGV.

The rearrangement links TRBV7-9 to TRBJ1-1, with D uncertain. V was trimmed by 5 bases and J by 7 bases, leaving 20 bases between them. CDR3 length equals 15 residues. Looked up from germline, CDR1 is SEHNR and CDR2 is FQNEAQ (reference sequence). As DNA, the CDR3 is TGTGCCAGCAGCCCCCATGGGGTAGCAGGAGGTGAAGCTTTCTTT. Translating it yields CASSPHGVAGGEAFF. Supplemented by reference TRBV7-9 and TRBJ1-1, the full variable domain reads DTGVSQNPRHKITKRGQNVTFRCDPISEHNRLYWYRQTLGQGPEFLTYFQNEAQLEKSRLLSDRFSAERPKGSFSTLEIQRTEQGDSAMYLCASSPHGVAGGEAFFGQGTRLTVV.

The gene calls are TRBV30 and TRBJ2-1; a possible D gene is TRBD2 (5 bases). Germline V gene sequence: CDR1 GTSNPN, CDR2 SVGIG (reference sequence). This CDR3 has 12 amino acids. Trimming removed 5 bases from V and 4 bases from J, with 9 bases in between. The CDR3 loop is CAWGEFYNEQFF. CDR3 nucleotides: TGTGCCTGGGGGGAGTTTTACAATGAGCAGTTCTTC.

This clone was detected only once. This chain joins TRBV30 and TRBJ2-1; D is undetermined. V gave up 2 bases and J gave up 6 bases, with 11 bases separating them. The germline gives CDR1 GTSNPN, CDR2 SVGIG (reference sequence). The CDR3 has 13 residues. CDR3 amino acids: CAWSPLSVNEQFF. In DNA form, the CDR3 reads TGTGCCTGGAGTCCCCTCTCGGTCAATGAGCAGTTCTTC.

J is TRBJ2-3 and V is TRBV29-1, with D maybe TRBD1 (6 bases). This CDR3 region has 11 residues. V was trimmed by 4 bases and J by 4 bases, leaving 6 bases between them. CDR1 is SQVTM and CDR2 is ANQGSEA in the germline V gene. The CDR3 spells CSVAGADTQYF. The CDR3 region has the DNA TGCAGCGTTGCAGGGGCAGATACGCAGTATTTT.

This clone has only one observation. The chain employs TRBV6-1 and TRBJ2-4; D possibly corresponds to TRBD1 (5 bases). Germline CDR1 MNHNS, CDR2 SASEGT. Deletions cut 5 bases from V and 0 bases from J, with 11 bases between. This CDR3 comprises 15 residues. This CDR3 is CASSTGHLAKNIQYF. The DNA for the CDR3 is TGTGCCAGCAGTACCGGACACTTAGCCAAAAACATTCAGTACTTC.

V is TRBV5-4 and J is TRBJ2-1; 12 positions agree with TRBD2. Trimming removed 0 bases from V and 10 bases from J; junction bases left unmatched: 5. CDR3 size: 15 residues. Looked up from germline, CDR1 is SGHNT and CDR2 is YYREEE (reference sequence). The CDR3 nucleotides read TGTGCCAGCAGCTTGGGACTAGCGGGAGAAGAGGAGCAGTTCTTC. This codes for CASSLGLAGEEEQFF.

V gene TRBV6-6 combines with J gene TRBJ1-1, with D possibly being TRBD1 (5 bases). CDR1 and CDR2 from the germline V gene are MNHNY and SVGAGI (reference sequence). The CDR3 runs 13 residues. V shed 6 bases and J shed 0 bases, with 8 bases lying between them. The CDR3 coding sequence is TGTGCCAGCAGACGACAGTTGAACACTGAAGCTTTCTTT. It codes for CASRRQLNTEAFF.

The chain couples TRBV7-2 to TRBJ2-7, with TRBD2 identical over 8 bases. The trim removed 5 bases at V and 3 bases at J, leaving 9 bases unmatched. Looked up from germline, CDR1 is SGHTA and CDR2 is FQGNSA. This CDR3 contains 15 residues. This CDR3 is CASSPWPGGGYEQYF. In DNA, the CDR3 is TGTGCCAGCAGCCCTTGGCCCGGGGGGGGCTACGAGCAGTACTTC.

The chain couples TRBV9 to TRBJ1-5; D is uncertain. The length of the CDR3 is 15 residues. Germline V lookup: CDR1 SGDLS, CDR2 YYNGEE. The V gene lost 0 bases and the J gene lost 2 bases, with 9 bases spanning the gap. The DNA for the CDR3 is TGTGCCAGCAGCGTAGACCGTCGGGGCAATCAGCCCCAGCATTTT. Protein: CASSVDRRGNQPQHF.

The chain uses TRBV7-3 and TRBJ2-2; D is unclear. The CDR3 has 13 residues. V was cut by 6 bases and J by 6 bases, with 11 bases left in between. Per the germline V gene, CDR1 is SGHTA and CDR2 is FQGTGA. CDR3 region: CASRPGQAGELFF. CDR3 nucleotides: TGTGCCAGCAGGCCCGGTCAGGCCGGGGAGCTGTTTTTT.